Listed below are T cell receptor beta chains from one sample, sequenced in a study of cytomegalovirus exposure and HLA in healthy donors. The protocol was immunoSEQ multiplex PCR, while the TCRdb copy is restricted to in-frame clones and leaves out a portion. Counted here are some 91,000 clones, around four fifths occurring once; the ten biggest clones make up 0.76%. The source material was PBMCs. These receptors all come from an older woman in good health and CMV-seronegative. Each CDR3 is given with its conserved first and last residue. A D gene is named only where the DNA matches it firmly. Not every row has a clone size; where given, it reads once, few, many or a size class.

v_gene	d_gene	abundance	j_gene	CDR3aa	CDR3nt
TRBV5-8	TRBD1	few	TRBJ2-5	CASSLRTGGFGETQYF	TGTGCCAGCAGCTTGAGGACAGGGGGGTTCGGAGAGACCCAGTACTTC
TRBV18	NA	NA	TRBJ2-7	CASSPPVRGGAYEQYF	TGTGCCAGCTCACCACCCGTAAGAGGGGGGGCTTACGAGCAGTACTTC
TRBV4-1	NA	NA	TRBJ1-4	CASSQGPQGGRDEKLFF	TGCGCCAGCAGCCAAGGACCCCAAGGAGGGAGGGATGAAAAACTGTTTTTT
TRBV7-2	NA	NA	TRBJ2-5	CASSLAGAQQETQYF	TGTGCCAGCAGCTTAGCGGGGGCACAACAAGAGACCCAGTACTTC
TRBV5-6	NA	NA	TRBJ2-5	CASSRDGGWETQYF	TGTGCCAGCAGCCGGGACGGAGGGTGGGAGACCCAGTACTTC
TRBV6-5	NA	NA	TRBJ1-2	CATGRVGRGDGYTF	TGTGCCACGGGGCGAGTGGGCAGGGGAGATGGCTACACCTTC
TRBV7-2	TRBD1	few	TRBJ1-1	CASSLLTGENTEAFF	TGTGCCAGCAGCTTACTAACAGGGGAGAACACTGAAGCTTTCTTT
TRBV7-9	NA	few	TRBJ1-1	CAGWQGMNTEAFF	TGTGCCGGCTGGCAGGGCATGAACACTGAAGCTTTCTTT
TRBV6-6	NA	NA	TRBJ2-1	CASSYSKLAYNEQFF	TGTGCCAGCAGTTACTCGAAACTAGCCTACAATGAGCAGTTCTTC
TRBV6-5	TRBD1	NA	TRBJ1-1	CASSVDRGTEAFF	TGTGCCAGCAGCGTGGACAGGGGCACTGAAGCTTTCTTT
TRBV28	NA	NA	TRBJ1-2	CASSFDTRYGYTF	TGTGCCAGCAGTTTCGACACTCGCTATGGCTACACCTTC
TRBV10-2	NA	NA	TRBJ1-5	CASSESLFSNQPQHF	TGCGCCAGCAGTGAGAGCCTTTTCAGCAATCAGCCCCAGCATTTT
TRBV9	NA	NA	TRBJ2-1	CASSVVDAGLGEQFF	TGTGCCAGCAGCGTAGTTGATGCAGGGCTAGGGGAGCAGTTCTTC
TRBV7-8	TRBD1	NA	TRBJ1-1	CASSSTLTNRQGGTEAFF	TGTGCCAGCAGCTCTACTCTGACGAACCGACAGGGTGGCACTGAAGCTTTCTTT